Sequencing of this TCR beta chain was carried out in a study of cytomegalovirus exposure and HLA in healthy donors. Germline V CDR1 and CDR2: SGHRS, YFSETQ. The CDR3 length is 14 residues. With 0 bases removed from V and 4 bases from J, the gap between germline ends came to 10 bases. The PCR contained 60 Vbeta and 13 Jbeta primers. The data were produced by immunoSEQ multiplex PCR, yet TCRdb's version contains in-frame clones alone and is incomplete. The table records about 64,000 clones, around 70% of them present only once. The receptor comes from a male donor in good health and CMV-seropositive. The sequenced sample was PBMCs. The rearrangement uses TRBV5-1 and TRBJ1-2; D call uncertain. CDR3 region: CASSLASRLYGYTF. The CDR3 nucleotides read TGCGCCAGCAGCTTGGCGAGCAGGCTCTATGGCTACACCTTC.